The entry below describes one TCR beta chain. TCRdb re-analysed the 5' RACE reads in MiXCR, keeping a single row per CDR3 protein. The table shows about 36,000 distinct CDR3 sequences, with just over 7.5% occurring only once. The time point is: blood at routine non-recurrence follow-up after resection. Researchers sequenced whole RNA taken from tumor, nontumor lung or frozen PBMC without sorting. The data were taken from a study of spatial heterogeneity in lung cancer. The germline V and J ends were trimmed by 7 bases and 6 bases, with 10 bases remaining between them. The CDR3 spans 12 residues. Germline values: CDR1 SGHVT, CDR2 SQSDAQ.

V is TRBV7-4 and J is TRBJ1-5; D not resolved. Sequencing was performed on PBMCs, taken at follow-up. The receptor comes from a male donor with early-stage non-small cell lung cancer. The DNA for the CDR3 is TGTGCCAGCACCCCTGACCTTCAGCCCCAGCATTTT. Translated, it gives CASTPDLQPQHF.